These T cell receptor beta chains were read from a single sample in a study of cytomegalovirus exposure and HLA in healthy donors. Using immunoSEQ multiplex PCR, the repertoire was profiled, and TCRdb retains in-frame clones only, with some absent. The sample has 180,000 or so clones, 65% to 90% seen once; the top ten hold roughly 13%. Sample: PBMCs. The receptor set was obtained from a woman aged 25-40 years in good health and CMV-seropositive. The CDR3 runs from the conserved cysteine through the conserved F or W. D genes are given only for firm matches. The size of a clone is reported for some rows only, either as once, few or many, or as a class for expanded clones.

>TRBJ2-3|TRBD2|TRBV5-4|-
CASSLALAGLSDTQYF
TGTGCCAGCAGCTTGGCTTTAGCGGGCCTGTCGGATACGCAGTATTTT
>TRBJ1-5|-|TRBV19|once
CASSIGRRGGQHF
TGTGCCAGTAGTATAGGAAGAAGGGGCGGCCAGCATTTT
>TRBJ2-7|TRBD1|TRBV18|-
CASSRDRTGSSYEQYF
TGTGCCAGCTCTCGCGACCGGACAGGGAGCTCCTACGAGCAGTACTTC
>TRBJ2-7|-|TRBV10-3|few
CAISEGVEQYF
TGTGCCATCAGTGAGGGAGTCGAGCAGTACTTC
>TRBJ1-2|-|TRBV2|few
CASSDLSRDYYGYTF
TGTGCCAGCAGTGATCTCAGCAGGGACTACTATGGCTACACCTTC
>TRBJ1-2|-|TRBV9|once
CASSDGWKNYGYTF
TGTGCCAGCAGCGACGGGTGGAAAAACTATGGCTACACCTTC
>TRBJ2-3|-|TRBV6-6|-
CASSYAGSNTQYF
TGTGCCAGCAGTTACGCCGGGTCTAATACGCAGTATTTT
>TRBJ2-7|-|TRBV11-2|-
CASSFEGGPYEQYF
TGTGCCAGCAGCTTTGAGGGCGGACCCTACGAGCAGTACTTC
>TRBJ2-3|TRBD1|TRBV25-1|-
CASSDPGQRTDTQYF
TGTGCCAGCAGTGACCCGGGACAGAGGACAGATACGCAGTATTTT
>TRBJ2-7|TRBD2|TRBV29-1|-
CSVEGFREGEQYF
TGCAGCGTTGAGGGGTTTAGGGAGGGTGAGCAGTACTTC
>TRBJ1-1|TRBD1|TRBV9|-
CASSVVGQGAEAFF
TGTGCCAGCAGCGTAGTGGGCCAGGGGGCTGAAGCTTTCTTT
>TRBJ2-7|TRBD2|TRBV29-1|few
CSVDRGVGSYEQYF
TGCAGCGTTGACCGGGGGGTAGGGTCCTACGAGCAGTACTTC
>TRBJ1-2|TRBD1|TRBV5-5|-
CASSLAGTGTGNGYTF
TGTGCCAGCAGCTTGGCAGGGACAGGGACCGGGAATGGCTACACCTTC
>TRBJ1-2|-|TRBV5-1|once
CASSPAGIPGYTF
TGCGCCAGCAGCCCGGCCGGGATCCCGGGCTACACCTTC
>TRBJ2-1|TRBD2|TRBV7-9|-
CASSSFAGEFEQFF
TGTGCCAGCAGCAGTTTCGCGGGAGAGTTTGAGCAGTTCTTC
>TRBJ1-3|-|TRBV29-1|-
CSVVPPNQGNTIYF
TGCAGCGTTGTCCCGCCAAACCAGGGAAACACCATATATTTT
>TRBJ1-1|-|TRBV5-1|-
CASSLGRGTEAFF
TGCGCCAGCAGCTTGGGCAGGGGAACTGAAGCTTTCTTT
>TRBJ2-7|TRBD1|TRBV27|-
CASSLGTGLTPYEQYF
TGTGCCAGCAGTCTAGGGACAGGGTTGACACCTTACGAGCAGTACTTC
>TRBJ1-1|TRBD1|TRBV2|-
CASQGQLNTEAFF
TGTGCCAGCCAGGGACAGTTGAACACTGAAGCTTTCTTT
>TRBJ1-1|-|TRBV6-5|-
CASSKNLVNTEAFF
TGTGCCAGCAGTAAAAACTTGGTGAACACTGAAGCTTTCTTT
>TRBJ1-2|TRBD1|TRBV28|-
CASSNDRDIGYTF
TGTGCCAGCAGCAACGACAGGGACATAGGCTACACCTTC
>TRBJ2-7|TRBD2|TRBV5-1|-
CASSMGTSGSYEQYF
TGCGCCAGCAGCATGGGGACTAGCGGGAGCTACGAGCAGTACTTC
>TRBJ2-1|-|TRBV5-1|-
CASSKSGTHNEQFF
TGCGCCAGCAGCAAATCCGGGACTCACAATGAGCAGTTCTTC
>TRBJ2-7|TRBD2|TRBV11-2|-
CASSLSLADEQYF
TGTGCCAGCAGCTTATCACTAGCGGACGAGCAGTACTTC
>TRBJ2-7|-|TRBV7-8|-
CASSLQGRNEQYF
TGTGCCAGCAGCTTACAGGGAAGGAACGAGCAGTACTTC
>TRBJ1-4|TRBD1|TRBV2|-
CASSVRPGTEEKLFF
TGTGCCAGCAGTGTAAGACCTGGGACAGAAGAAAAACTGTTTTTT
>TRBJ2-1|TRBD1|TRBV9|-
CASSGQGAPYNEQFF
TGTGCCAGCAGCGGACAGGGGGCTCCCTACAATGAGCAGTTCTTC
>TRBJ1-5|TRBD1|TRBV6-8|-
CASSYSSGQGAVGSNQPQHF
TGTGCCAGCAGTTACTCCTCAGGACAGGGGGCCGTCGGGAGCAATCAGCCCCAGCATTTT
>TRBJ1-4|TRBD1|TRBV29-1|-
CSARTGTNEKLFF
TGCAGCGCTAGGACAGGAACTAATGAAAAACTGTTTTTT
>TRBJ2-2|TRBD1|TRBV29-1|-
CSVHGQGLANTGELFF
TGCAGCGTCCACGGACAGGGTCTCGCGAACACCGGGGAGCTGTTTTTT
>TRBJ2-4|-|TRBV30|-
CAWSVRGLGRGTKNIQYF
TGTGCCTGGAGTGTACGGGGCTTGGGCAGGGGAACCAAAAACATTCAGTACTTC